This TCR beta chain came from a study of vaccination and CD4 T cells after COVID-19. This clonotype has only a few counts. The antigen remains undetermined. The Oncomine TCR Beta short-read assay generated sequence data from the DNA of cultured CD4+ T cells. Each CDR3 protein is one row after TCRdb ran MiXCR on the PCR reads. The data show under 15,000 distinct CDR3 sequences, roughly 45% seen once. Treatment denoted: roughly 10-day PBMC culture with coronavirus spike peptide pools or control peptides (ViraFEST assay). After expanding antigen-specific T cells with peptide pools, ViraFEST sequenced their TCRs. This clonotype originated in a human donor who had recovered from COVID-19. The material was CD4+ T cells from blood, cultured in vitro, obtained after SARS-CoV-2 vaccination.

CDR3 nucleotide sequence: TGTGCCAGCAGGGCCGGGACTTCCCCTCAGGCCAAAAACATTCAGTACTTC. It yields the protein CASRAGTSPQAKNIQYF. V gene TRBV6-2 or TRBV6-3 combines with J gene TRBJ2-4, with D possibly being TRBD2 (6 bases). V was shortened by 6 bases and J by 1 base, with 19 bases between the two germline ends. This CDR3 spans 17 amino acids. CDR1 and CDR2 (germline): MNHEY, SVGEGT.